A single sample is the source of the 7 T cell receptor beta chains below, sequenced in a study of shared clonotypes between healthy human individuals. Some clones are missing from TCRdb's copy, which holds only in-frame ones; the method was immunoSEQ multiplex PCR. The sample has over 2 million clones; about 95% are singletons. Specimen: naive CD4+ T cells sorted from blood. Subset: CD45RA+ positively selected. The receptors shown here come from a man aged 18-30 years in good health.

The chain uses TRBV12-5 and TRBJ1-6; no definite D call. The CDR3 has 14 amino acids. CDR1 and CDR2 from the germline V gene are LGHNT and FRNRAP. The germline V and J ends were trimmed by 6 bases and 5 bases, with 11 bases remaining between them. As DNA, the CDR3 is TGTGCTAGTGGGACTTGGGAGGATAATTCACCCCTCCACTTT. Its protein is CASGTWEDNSPLHF. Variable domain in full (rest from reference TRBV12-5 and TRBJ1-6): DARVTQTPRHKVTEMGQEVTMRCQPILGHNTVFWYRQTMMQGLELLAYFRNRAPLDDSGMPKDRFSAEMPDATLATLKIQPSEPRDSAVYFCASGTWEDNSPLHFGNGTRLTVT.

CDR3 region: CASSRYTGGGVNTEAFF. The CDR3, as DNA: TGCGCCAGCAGCCGATACACAGGGGGCGGTGTGAACACTGAAGCTTTCTTT. The gene calls are TRBV4-3 and TRBJ1-1; 9 bases align to TRBD1. CDR3 size: 17 residues. From germline, CDR1 is LGHNA and CDR2 YSLEER. Trimming removed 4 bases from V and 0 bases from J; junction bases left unmatched: 9.

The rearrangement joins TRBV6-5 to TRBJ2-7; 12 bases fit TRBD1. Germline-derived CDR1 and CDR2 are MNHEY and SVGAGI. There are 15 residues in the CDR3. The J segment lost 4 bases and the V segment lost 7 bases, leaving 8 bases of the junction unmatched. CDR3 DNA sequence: TGTGCCAGCACCCAGGGGGACAGGGGGCTGTACGAGCAGTACTTC. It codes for CASTQGDRGLYEQYF.

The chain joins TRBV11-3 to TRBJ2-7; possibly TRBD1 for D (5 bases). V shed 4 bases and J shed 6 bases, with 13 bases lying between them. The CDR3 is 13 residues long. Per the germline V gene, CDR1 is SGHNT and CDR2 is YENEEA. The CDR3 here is CASSSSAGLEQYF. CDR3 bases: TGTGCCAGCAGCTCCAGCGCAGGGCTCGAGCAGTACTTC.

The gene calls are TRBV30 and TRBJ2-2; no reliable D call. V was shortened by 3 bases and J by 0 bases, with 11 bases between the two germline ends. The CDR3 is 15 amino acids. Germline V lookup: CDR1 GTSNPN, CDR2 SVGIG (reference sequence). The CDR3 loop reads CAWSLISANTGELFF. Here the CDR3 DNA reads TGTGCCTGGAGCCTTATAAGCGCGAACACCGGGGAGCTGTTTTTT.

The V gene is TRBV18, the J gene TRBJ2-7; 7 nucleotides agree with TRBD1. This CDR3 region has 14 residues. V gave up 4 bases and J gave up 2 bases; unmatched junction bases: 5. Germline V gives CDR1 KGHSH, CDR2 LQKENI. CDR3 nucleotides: TGTGCCAGCTCACTTGGGGACAGACCCTACGAGCAGTACTTC. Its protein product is CASSLGDRPYEQYF.

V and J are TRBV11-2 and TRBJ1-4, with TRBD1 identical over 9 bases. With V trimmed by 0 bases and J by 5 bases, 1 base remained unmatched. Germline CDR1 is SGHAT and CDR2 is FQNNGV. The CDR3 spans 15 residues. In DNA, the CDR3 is TGTGCCAGCAGCTTAGATGGGACAGGGAATGAAAAACTGTTTTTT. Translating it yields CASSLDGTGNEKLFF.